The present T cell receptor beta chain was sequenced within a study of identical twins. MiXCR was run by TCRdb on the 5' RACE reads, yielding one entry per CDR3 protein. The table has fewer than 450,000 distinct CDR3 sequences, 9% seen once. This clonotype was seen a handful of times. Germline V CDR1 and CDR2: ENHRY, SYGVKD. This CDR3 is 14 amino acids long. Trimming shortened V by 0 bases and J by 3 bases, and 8 bases separated the two germline ends. The chain uses TRBV10-3 and TRBJ1-2; no clear D. The sequenced sample was naive T cells sorted from blood. This clonotype was obtained from a woman aged 50 to 60 in good health. The chain's CDR3 is CAISESTSYYGYTF. The CDR3 nucleotides are TGTGCCATCAGTGAGTCGACCAGCTACTATGGCTACACCTTC.